These T cell receptor beta chains were read from a single sample in a study of blood T cell repertoires in COVID-19. TCRdb's table, derived via immunoSEQ multiplex PCR, lists solely in-frame clones and lacks some. The sample has some 240,000 clones; about 79% are singletons. The specimen was peripheral blood. Every receptor here comes from a woman aged 80 or over with acute or convalescent COVID-19. The CDR3 runs from the conserved cysteine through the conserved F or W. A D gene is named only where the DNA matches it firmly. Only part of the rows carry a size: once, few, many, or a class if the clone is expanded.

CDR3nt: TGCAGCCAAGAAGGGGGGGGCAATGAGCAGTTCTTC
CDR3aa: CSQEGGGNEQFF
d_gene: NA
v_gene: TRBV29-1
abundance: NA
j_gene: TRBJ2-1

CDR3nt: TGTGCCAGCAGTTTGGCGGTTGGAAACACCATATATTTT
CDR3aa: CASSLAVGNTIYF
d_gene: NA
v_gene: TRBV12-3/TRBV12-4
abundance: NA
j_gene: TRBJ1-3

CDR3nt: TGTGCCAGCAGTCAAGACGGGGGGGCCGGGAAGACCCAGTACTTC
CDR3aa: CASSQDGGAGKTQYF
d_gene: TRBD2
v_gene: TRBV2
abundance: NA
j_gene: TRBJ2-5

CDR3nt: TGTGCCAGCTCACCGCAACAGGGAAACACCATATATTTT
CDR3aa: CASSPQQGNTIYF
d_gene: NA
v_gene: TRBV18
abundance: once
j_gene: TRBJ1-3

CDR3nt: TGTGCCAGCCAAGACCGACACCTTGAAGCTTTCTTT
CDR3aa: CASQDRHLEAFF
d_gene: NA
v_gene: TRBV12-3/TRBV12-4
abundance: NA
j_gene: TRBJ1-1

CDR3nt: TGTGCCAGCAACACTGGAAACACCATATATTTT
CDR3aa: CASNTGNTIYF
d_gene: NA
v_gene: TRBV6-6
abundance: NA
j_gene: TRBJ1-3

CDR3nt: TGTGCCAGCAGCCAAGGGATCCACTCCGGGGGTCGGTTCTTC
CDR3aa: CASSQGIHSGGRFF
d_gene: NA
v_gene: TRBV14
abundance: NA
j_gene: TRBJ2-1

CDR3nt: TGTGCCAGCAGCCCGGGACAGGGTGCAAATGAAAAACTGTTTTTT
CDR3aa: CASSPGQGANEKLFF
d_gene: TRBD1
v_gene: TRBV6-5
abundance: NA
j_gene: TRBJ1-4

CDR3nt: TGTGCCAGCAGTGACCTCGGGCAGGGTCGCTACAATGAGCAGTTCTTC
CDR3aa: CASSDLGQGRYNEQFF
d_gene: NA
v_gene: TRBV6-1
abundance: NA
j_gene: TRBJ2-1

CDR3nt: TGTGCCAGCCGACGACAGGGGGGTAGCACTGAAGCTTTCTTT
CDR3aa: CASRRQGGSTEAFF
d_gene: TRBD1
v_gene: TRBV6-4
abundance: NA
j_gene: TRBJ1-1

CDR3nt: TGCGCCAGCCGAAGTCAGGGCTCCTCCTACAATGAGCAGTTCTTC
CDR3aa: CASRSQGSSYNEQFF
d_gene: NA
v_gene: TRBV5-1
abundance: NA
j_gene: TRBJ2-1

CDR3nt: TGTGCCTGGAGTATAACTAGAGCTCAAGAGACCCAGTACTTC
CDR3aa: CAWSITRAQETQYF
d_gene: NA
v_gene: TRBV30
abundance: NA
j_gene: TRBJ2-5

CDR3nt: TGTGCCAGCTCACCACTGGGACAGGGGGCGAGCACTGAAGCTTTCTTT
CDR3aa: CASSPLGQGASTEAFF
d_gene: TRBD1
v_gene: TRBV18
abundance: NA
j_gene: TRBJ1-1

CDR3nt: TGTGCCAGCAGTGCCACCCCGGGGGGGACCGGGGAGCTGTTTTTT
CDR3aa: CASSATPGGTGELFF
d_gene: TRBD2
v_gene: TRBV2
abundance: NA
j_gene: TRBJ2-2

CDR3nt: TGTGCCAGCTCACCACGGCCACAGGGTTCGAACACTGAAGCTTTCTTT
CDR3aa: CASSPRPQGSNTEAFF
d_gene: NA
v_gene: TRBV18
abundance: NA
j_gene: TRBJ1-1

CDR3nt: TGTGCCAGCAGAGGGGGGGTCGGGGAAAAACTGTTTTTT
CDR3aa: CASRGGVGEKLFF
d_gene: NA
v_gene: TRBV2
abundance: few
j_gene: TRBJ1-4